A single sample gave rise to the 26 T cell receptor beta chains below, sequenced in a study of T cells in women clearing cervical HPV infection. The method was immunoSEQ multiplex PCR; TCRdb's version includes in-frame clones alone and lacks a portion of them. Its table records about 32,000 clones. The sequenced sample consisted of blood buffy coat. The receptors shown here come from a woman aged 18 to 75 with a cervical HPV16 infection that either progressed to CIN3+ or cleared (not recorded which).

The CDR3 is CASSLGANQETQYF. The covered CDR3 bases are TGCGCCAGCAGCTTGGGGGCGAATCAAGAGACC. The chain carries TRBV5-1 and TRBJ2-5; D not certain. The CDR3 is cut off 3 residues early in the read; its end comes from the germline J gene. From germline, CDR1 is SGHRS and CDR2 YFSETQ. This CDR3 is 14 amino acids long. The V end was cut by 0 bases, the J end by 2 bases, with 8 bases between.

Details on this clone: The read ends 3 residues before the CDR3 terminus; that terminus is restored from the germline J gene. This chain joins TRBV30 and TRBJ2-6; no clear D. Trimming shortened V by 0 bases and J by 2 bases, and 8 bases separated the two germline ends. Germline CDR1 GTSNPN, CDR2 SVGIG (reference sequence). CDR3 length: 15 residues. The part of the CDR3 DNA that was read is TGTGCCTGGAGTGTGCTCACTGCTGGGGCCAACGTC. This encodes CAWSVLTAGANV. In full, the CDR3 reads CAWSVLTAGANVLTF.

On this clone: The sequence runs out 3 residues before the end of the CDR3; the remainder is reconstructed from the germline J gene. Other DNA variants within this sample encode the same CDR3. V gene TRBV20-1 combines with J gene TRBJ1-2, with a weak D call TRBD1 (6 bases). The CDR3 has 13 amino acids. CDR1 DFQATT and CDR2 SNEGSKA come from the germline V gene (reference sequence). V was cut by 6 bases and J by 3 bases, with 14 bases left in between. The part of the CDR3 DNA that was read is TGCAGTGCACTCAGGGGTCACGACTATGGC. Translated: CSALRGHDYG. The entire CDR3 reads CSALRGHDYGYTF.

Worth noting for this clone: The read terminates 3 residues before the CDR3 end, so the remaining end is supplied by the germline J gene. The rearrangement links TRBV12-3 or TRBV12-4 to TRBJ2-5; 7 nucleotides line up with TRBD2. V was pared by 8 bases and J by 4 bases, with 7 bases of the junction left unmatched. The CDR3 totals 13 residues. The sequenced part of the CDR3 DNA is TGTGCCAGCGGGGGGGGAGTGGGAGAGACC. It codes for CASGGGVGET. The full CDR3 protein is CASGGGVGETQYF.

Regarding this clone: The sequence runs out 3 residues before the end of the CDR3; the remainder is reconstructed from the germline J gene. The V and J genes are TRBV2 and TRBJ2-5, with no clear D. Germline-derived CDR1 and CDR2 are SNHLY and FYNNEI. This CDR3 spans 10 amino acids. Trimming pared 3 bases from V and 7 bases from J, leaving 3 bases between. The CDR3 bases that were read are TGTGCCAGCAGTGACGTGACC. Protein sequence: CASSDVT. The whole CDR3 protein reads CASSDVTQYF.

As concerns this clone: Coverage ceases 3 residues before the CDR3 finishes, and the germline J gene fills in the end. This sequence joins TRBV7-8 and TRBJ2-1; 11 bases are shared with TRBD2. This CDR3 is built from 15 residues. The V gene end was trimmed by 3 bases and the J gene end by 3 bases; junction bases not matched to a gene: 1. In germline, CDR1 is SGHVS, CDR2 FQNEAQ. Incomplete CDR3 DNA: TGTGCCAGCAGCTTCGGACTAGCGGGCTACAATGAG. The encoded protein is CASSFGLAGYNE. The complete CDR3 sequence is CASSFGLAGYNEQFF.

The sequenced part of the CDR3 DNA is TGCAGCGCACCGACAGGAGAAGAGACC. Translation gives CSAPTGEET. The full CDR3 protein reads CSAPTGEETQYF. This chain uses TRBV29-1 with TRBJ2-5, with D perhaps matching TRBD1 (6 bases). The CDR3 end falls 3 residues outside the read, so it is completed with the germline J gene. The CDR3 runs 12 residues. The ends were cut back, 7 bases at V and 3 bases at J, with 12 bases in the middle. Germline lookup yields CDR1 SQVTM and CDR2 ANQGSEA.

About this clone: The read comes to an end 3 residues before the CDR3 does, leaving the germline J gene to fill in the end. This rearrangement joins TRBV19 to TRBJ2-1, with 11 bases lining up with TRBD2. The CDR3 sequence is 13 residues long. From germline, CDR1 is LNHDA and CDR2 SQIVND (reference sequence). Unmatched junction bases numbered 4, after V lost 7 bases and J lost 8 bases. The CDR3: CASNSGGAHEQFF. CDR3 DNA (partial): TGTGCCAGTAATAGCGGGGGGGCCCATGAG.

A word on this clone: The read terminates 3 residues before the CDR3 end, so the remaining end is supplied by the germline J gene. The rearrangement joins TRBV4-1 to TRBJ1-3, with no clear D. This CDR3 region has 11 residues. Per germline, CDR1 MGHRA and CDR2 YSYEKL. The V and J ends lost 8 bases and 8 bases respectively, with 10 bases between them. CDR3 DNA, as far as it was read: TGCGCCAGCGCCTATGAAGACACC. Protein sequence: CASAYEDT. The full CDR3 protein reads CASAYEDTIYF.

Points on this clone: The sequence runs out 3 residues before the end of the CDR3; the remainder is reconstructed from the germline J gene. J is TRBJ2-3 and V is TRBV6-2 or TRBV6-3; tentatively, D is TRBD1 (6 bases). The CDR3 is 17 residues long. Germline V gives CDR1 MNHEY, CDR2 SVGEGT. Incomplete CDR3 DNA: TGTGCCAGCAGACTCGACAGGACCCGCCAGGGGAGTGAGCCG. It encodes CASRLDRTRQGSEP. The whole CDR3 region reads CASRLDRTRQGSEPQYF.

This clone is identified as medium-sized from frequency. The CDR3 end lies 3 residues beyond the end of the read and is filled in from the germline J gene. V usage is TRBV6-2 or TRBV6-3 and J usage is TRBJ2-7; 8 bases agree with TRBD1. The V and J ends lost 8 bases and 0 bases, in that order; junction bases with no gene match: 6. The CDR3 is 14 residues long. The germline CDR1 and CDR2 sequences are MNHEY and SVGEGT. The sequenced part of the CDR3 DNA is TGTGCCAGCGACAGGGGCTTAAGCTCCTACGAG. This translates into CASDRGLSSYE. The entire CDR3 protein reads CASDRGLSSYEQYF.

Details on this clone: The read ends 3 residues shy of where the CDR3 ends; the end is completed using the germline J gene. The V and J genes are TRBV18 and TRBJ1-1, with D uncertain. This CDR3 is built from 12 residues. Germline V CDR1 and CDR2: KGHSH, LQKENI. The CDR3 DNA, read in part, is TGTGCCAGCTCGCGGGTCCAAGAGACC. This codes for CASSRVQET. The CDR3 as a whole reads CASSRVQETAFF.

Of note for this clone: Coverage ceases 3 residues before the CDR3 finishes, and the germline J gene fills in the end. The chain combines TRBV6-2 or TRBV6-3 with TRBJ2-2; D call uncertain. Trimming pared 6 bases from V and 7 bases from J, leaving 12 bases between. The CDR3 loop spans 13 amino acids. The germline CDR1 and CDR2 sequences are MNHEY and SVGEGT. This CDR3 reads CASSRSSGGELFF. The covered CDR3 bases are TGTGCCAGCAGCCGTTCCTCGGGCGGGGAG.

For this clone: The read ends 3 residues shy of where the CDR3 ends; the end is completed using the germline J gene. The V gene is TRBV18, the J gene TRBJ1-1, with 7 bases aligning to TRBD1. The CDR3 runs 14 residues. Germline V gene lookup returns CDR1 KGHSH and CDR2 LQKENI. Trimming took 3 bases from V and 5 from J; bases not matched to a gene: 6. CDR3 region: CASSPDDRVTEAFF. Partial CDR3 DNA: TGTGCCAGCTCACCCGACGACAGGGTAACTGAA.

In regard to this clone: The read ends 3 residues early relative to the CDR3; the germline J gene fills the gap. This rearrangement joins TRBV2 to TRBJ2-2; D unclear. There are 14 residues in the CDR3. CDR1 and CDR2 (germline): SNHLY, FYNNEI. This chain's CDR3 is CASSERPLRRKLFF. The sequenced part of the CDR3 DNA is TGTGCCAGCAGTGAGCGGCCCCTGAGGAGAAAG.

Regarding this clone: The CDR3 end is not reached by the read, which stops 3 residues before it; the germline J gene fills it in. The chain joins TRBV19 to TRBJ2-4, with 12 bases matching TRBD1. CDR1 is LNHDA and CDR2 is SQIVND in the germline V gene (reference sequence). The CDR3 is made up of 13 amino acids. This chain's CDR3 is CASKGQGADGQYF. The part of the CDR3 DNA that was read is TGTGCCAGCAAGGGACAGGGGGCGGACGGT.

Turning to this clone: The sequenced fragment ends 3 residues before the CDR3 boundary, so the rest is inferred from the germline J gene. This chain links TRBV7-6 with TRBJ2-2; TRBD1 agrees at 8 bases. CDR1 is SGHVS, CDR2 FNYEAQ, per germline. There are 15 residues in the CDR3. CDR3 DNA, as far as it was read: TGTGCCAGCAGCAGCCGACAGGGGCCTAATGAAAAG. Amino acids: CASSSRQGPNEK. The entire CDR3 sequence reads CASSSRQGPNEKLFF.

In regard to this clone: The observed sequence ends 3 residues before the CDR3 terminus, with the missing tail filled in from the germline J gene. The chain joins TRBV2 to TRBJ1-1; 8 positions agree with TRBD1. The junction had 5 bases not matched to a gene; V was cut back by 7 bases and J by 1 base. CDR3 length equals 14 residues. Germline assignment: CDR1 SNHLY and CDR2 FYNNEI. CDR3 sequence reads: CASIGQGRNTEAFF. CDR3 DNA, as far as it was read: TGTGCCAGCATTGGACAGGGCAGGAACACTGAA.

CDR3 bases read: TGTGCCAGCAGCTCCGGACAGGGGGCGCGAGGC. Translating it yields CASSSGQGARG. The full CDR3 protein reads CASSSGQGARGYTF. V is TRBV7-9 and J is TRBJ1-2, with TRBD1 identical over 11 bases. The read comes to an end 3 residues before the CDR3 does, leaving the germline J gene to fill in the end. The CDR3 sequence is 14 residues long. Germline V CDR1 and CDR2: SEHNR, FQNEAQ (reference sequence).

As concerns this clone: The read stops 3 residues short of the end of the CDR3; the missing end is completed from the germline J gene. This chain uses TRBV5-4 with TRBJ2-7; D perhaps matches TRBD1 (6 bases). Germline lookup yields CDR1 SGHNT and CDR2 YYREEE (reference sequence). The CDR3 contains 15 residues. Trimming took 3 bases from V and 1 from J, leaving 14 bases between them. The CDR3 bases that were read are TGTGCCAGCAGCTGGAGGCAGGGGAGTTCCTACGAG. Translated: CASSWRQGSSYE. The full CDR3 is CASSWRQGSSYEQYF.

The CDR3 sequence is CSARFSQGYEQYF. CDR3 DNA (partial): TGCAGTGCTAGATTCTCTCAGGGATACGAG. V gene TRBV20-1 combines with J gene TRBJ2-7; D may be TRBD1 (5 bases). The CDR3 goes on 3 residues after the read ends, and that part is filled in from the germline J gene. Germline V gene data show CDR1 as DFQATT and CDR2 as SNEGSKA (reference sequence). V lost 2 bases to trimming and J lost 4 bases, with 12 bases between them. The CDR3 sequence is 13 residues long.

The CDR3 bases that were read are TGTGCCAGTACCTCGACCGGGACAGCGTCCTATGGT. Translated: CASTSTGTASYG. The entire CDR3 protein reads CASTSTGTASYGQYF. This chain connects TRBV19 to TRBJ2-4; TRBD1 matches at 7 bases. Coverage ceases 3 residues before the CDR3 finishes, and the germline J gene fills in the end. The CDR3 runs 15 residues. Germline CDR1 is LNHDA and CDR2 is SQIVND (reference sequence).

As to this clone: Read sequence stops 3 residues before the CDR3 end, and the germline J gene provides the missing end. This chain joins TRBV30 and TRBJ1-2; D gene unclear. The V gene lost 3 bases and the J gene lost 4 bases, with 6 bases spanning the gap. Germline-derived CDR1 and CDR2 are GTSNPN and SVGIG (reference sequence). This CDR3 spans 11 amino acids. The sequenced CDR3 bases are TGTGCCTGGAGGTTCCGCTATGGC. Protein sequence: CAWRFRYG. The entire CDR3 protein is CAWRFRYGYTF. Combining the CDR3 with reference TRBV30 and TRBJ1-2 gives the whole variable domain SQTIHQWPATLVQPVGSPLSLECTVEGTSNPNLYWYRQAAGRGLQLLFYSVGIGQISSEVPQNLSASRPQDRQFILSSKKLLLSDSGFYLCAWRFRYGYTFGSGTRLTVV.

As for this clone: The observed sequence ends 3 residues before the CDR3 terminus, with the missing tail filled in from the germline J gene. The chain uses TRBV30 and TRBJ2-1, with D tentatively TRBD1 (6 bases). The CDR3 totals 14 residues. Germline V lookup: CDR1 GTSNPN, CDR2 SVGIG (reference sequence). The V end lost 7 bases, the J end lost 8 bases, and 21 bases lay between the germline ends. The CDR3 bases that were read are TGTGCCTTTAACAGGGATTTCGCGTCGGATGAG. The encoded protein is CAFNRDFASDE. The CDR3 as a whole reads CAFNRDFASDEQFF.

A word on this clone: The read terminates 3 residues before the CDR3 end, so the remaining end is supplied by the germline J gene. This chain connects TRBV20-1 to TRBJ1-1, with 9 bases lining up with TRBD1. The CDR3 has 15 residues. Unmatched junction bases numbered 12, after V lost 4 bases and J lost 6 bases. Germline lookup yields CDR1 DFQATT and CDR2 SNEGSKA (reference sequence). The part of the CDR3 DNA that was read is TGCAGTGCTACAGGAGGGACAGGGAGGAGCGCTGAA. This translates into CSATGGTGRSAE. The entire CDR3 sequence reads CSATGGTGRSAEAFF.

As to this clone: Read data end 3 residues before the CDR3 end; the end is taken from the germline J gene. V and J are TRBV10-3 and TRBJ1-2; D gene uncertain. Per germline, CDR1 ENHRY and CDR2 SYGVKD. This CDR3 is 12 amino acids long. CDR3 sequence reads: CAISDGPDTYTF. The sequenced part of the CDR3 DNA is TGTGCCATCAGTGATGGTCCAGATACC.